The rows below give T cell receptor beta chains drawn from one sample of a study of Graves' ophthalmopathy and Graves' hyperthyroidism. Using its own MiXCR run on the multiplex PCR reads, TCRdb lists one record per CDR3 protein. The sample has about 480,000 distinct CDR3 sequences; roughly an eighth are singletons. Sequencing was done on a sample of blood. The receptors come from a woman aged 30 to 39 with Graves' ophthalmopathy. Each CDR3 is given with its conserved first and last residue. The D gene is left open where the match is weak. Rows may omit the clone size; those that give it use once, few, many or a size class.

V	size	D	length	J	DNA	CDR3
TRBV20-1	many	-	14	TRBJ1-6	TGCAGTGCTCGACGAGGGGGATCGGAATCACCCCTCCACTTT	CSARRGGSESPLHF
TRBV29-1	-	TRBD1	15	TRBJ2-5	TGCAGCGTGGGGACAGGCGGCGGGCTCCAAGAGACCCAGTACTTC	CSVGTGGGLQETQYF
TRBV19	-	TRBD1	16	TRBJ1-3	TGTGCCAGTAGTAAAACAGGGGGCTTGGCTGGAAACACCATATATTTT	CASSKTGGLAGNTIYF
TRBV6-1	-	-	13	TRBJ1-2	TGTGCCAGCAGTGGATATTCGACAGGCGGCTACACCTTC	CASSGYSTGGYTF
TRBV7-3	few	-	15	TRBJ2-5	TGTGTCAGCAGCCCCACCTATGCGGGGAGGGAGACCCAGTACTTC	CVSSPTYAGRETQYF
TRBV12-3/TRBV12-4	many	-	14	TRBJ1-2	TGTGCCAGCAGTTTAGGGGTTGGAAAGGATGGCTACACCTTC	CASSLGVGKDGYTF
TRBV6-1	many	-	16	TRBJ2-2	TGTGCCAGCAGTGAATCAGAAATCCCCGCCGGCGGGGAGCTGTTTTTT	CASSESEIPAGGELFF
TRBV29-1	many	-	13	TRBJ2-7	TGCAGCGTTCCGGGGGTGAGCTCCTACGAGCAGTACTTC	CSVPGVSSYEQYF
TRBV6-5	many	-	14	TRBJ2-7	TGTGCCAGCAGTTACTTCCCTGGAACCTACGAGCAGTACTTC	CASSYFPGTYEQYF
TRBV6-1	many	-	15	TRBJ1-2	TGTGCCAGCAGTGAAAAGGGAAAAACTAACTATGGCTACACCTTC	CASSEKGKTNYGYTF
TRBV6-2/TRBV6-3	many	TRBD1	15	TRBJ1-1	TGTGCCAGCAAGAGGTTGGGGACAGCGAACACTGAAGCTTTCTTT	CASKRLGTANTEAFF
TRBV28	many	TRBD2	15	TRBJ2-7	TGTGCCAGCAGAACTAGCGGCAAAACCCAGGGGGAGCAGTACTTC	CASRTSGKTQGEQYF
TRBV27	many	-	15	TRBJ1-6	TGTGCCAGCAGTGCTGATTCGTGGGAGAATTCACCCCTCCACTTT	CASSADSWENSPLHF
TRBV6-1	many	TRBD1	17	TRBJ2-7	TGTGCCAGCAGTGAAAGAGGCGGGGGACAGGGGTACTACGAGCAGTACTTC	CASSERGGGQGYYEQYF
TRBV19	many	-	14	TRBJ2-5	TGTGCCAGTAGTATCGGGACAAGAGGGGAGACCCAGTACTTC	CASSIGTRGETQYF
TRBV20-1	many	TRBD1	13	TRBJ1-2	TGCAGTGCCAGACAGGGGGCCCCCTATGGCTACACCTTC	CSARQGAPYGYTF
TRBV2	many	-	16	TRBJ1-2	TGTGCCAGCAGTGTAGGAACCGACACAATGGACTATGGCTACACCTTC	CASSVGTDTMDYGYTF
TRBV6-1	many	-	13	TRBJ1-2	TGTGCCAGCAGTGCGCAGGGGCCTTATGGGGACACCTTC	CASSAQGPYGDTF
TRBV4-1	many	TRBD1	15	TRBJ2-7	TGCGCCAGCAGCCAAGAAACAGGGGGCTTCTACGAGCAGTACTTC	CASSQETGGFYEQYF
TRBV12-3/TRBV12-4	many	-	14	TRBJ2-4	TGTGCCAGCAGTTTAGGGGTAGCCAAAAACATTCAGTACTTC	CASSLGVAKNIQYF
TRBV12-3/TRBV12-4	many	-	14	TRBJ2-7	TGTGCCAGCAGGGGGGGCACCTTAACCTACGAGCAGTACTTC	CASRGGTLTYEQYF
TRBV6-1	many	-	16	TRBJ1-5	TGTGCCAGCAGTGAAGCGGATGGCAGGGGCAATCAGCCCCAGCATTTT	CASSEADGRGNQPQHF
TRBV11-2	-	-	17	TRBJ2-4	TGTGCCAGCAGCTTAGATTTTGGGGGGCTTGGAGGAAACATTCAGTACTTC	CASSLDFGGLGGNIQYF
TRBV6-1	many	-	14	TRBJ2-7	TGTGCCACCACAAGTCGCGACAGCGGCTACGAGCAGTACTTC	CATTSRDSGYEQYF
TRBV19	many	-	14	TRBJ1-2	TGTGCCAGTAGTTTCGGGGCAGGGGTGGATGGCTACACCTTC	CASSFGAGVDGYTF
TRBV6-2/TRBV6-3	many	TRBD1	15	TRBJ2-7	TGTGCCAGCAGCTGGGACAGGGGGACGGTATACGAGCAGTACTTC	CASSWDRGTVYEQYF
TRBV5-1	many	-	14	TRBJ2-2	TGCGCCAGCAGCTCGACAGGGAGGACCGGGGAGCTGTTTTTT	CASSSTGRTGELFF
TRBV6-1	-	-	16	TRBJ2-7	TGTGCCAGCAGTGACGCGGACGCGACGAGAGTCTACGAGCAGTACTTC	CASSDADATRVYEQYF
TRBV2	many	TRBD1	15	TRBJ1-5	TGTGCCAGCACCAAGGGGGCCTCGGGCAATCAGCCCCAGCATTTT	CASTKGASGNQPQHF
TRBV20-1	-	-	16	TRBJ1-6	TGCAGTGCTAGAGATCCAGTAGACAGGTGGAATTCACCCCTCCACTTT	CSARDPVDRWNSPLHF
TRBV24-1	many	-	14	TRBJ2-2	TGTGCCACCAGTGATTTACCCAGGACCGGGGAGCTGTTTTTT	CATSDLPRTGELFF
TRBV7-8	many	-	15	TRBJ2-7	TGTGCCAGCAGCTTAGCTCGAACAGGGAACTACGAGCAGTACTTC	CASSLARTGNYEQYF
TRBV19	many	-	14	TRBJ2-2	TGTGCCAGCTCATGGACAACATACACCGGGGAGCTGTTTTTT	CASSWTTYTGELFF
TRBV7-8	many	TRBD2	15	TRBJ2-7	TGTGCCAGCAGCTTGCGACTAGCGGGAGGCCACGAGCAGTACTTC	CASSLRLAGGHEQYF
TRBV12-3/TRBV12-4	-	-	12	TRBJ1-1	TGTGCCAGCTCCCCTTATGACACTGAAGCTTTCTTT	CASSPYDTEAFF
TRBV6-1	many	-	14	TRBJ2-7	TGTGCCAGCTCTTCGTGGCTAGACTCCTACGAGCAGTACTTC	CASSSWLDSYEQYF
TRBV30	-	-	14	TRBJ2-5	TGTGCCTGGAGTGTACCGGGGGCCGGAGAGACCCAGTACTTC	CAWSVPGAGETQYF
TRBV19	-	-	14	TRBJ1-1	TGTGCCAGTAGTATGGGTGCAGAGAACACTGAAGCTTTCTTT	CASSMGAENTEAFF
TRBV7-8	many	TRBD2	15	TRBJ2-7	TGTGCCAGCAGCGGAAGAGCGGGAGGGCCCTACGAGCAGTACTTC	CASSGRAGGPYEQYF
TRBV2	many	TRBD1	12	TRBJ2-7	TGTGCCAGCTCGACAGGGCCGGACGAGCAGTACTTC	CASSTGPDEQYF
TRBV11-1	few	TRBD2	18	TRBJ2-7	TGTGCCAGCAGCACCCCTCGGGCTAGCGGGAGTGGAGGTTACGAGCAGTACTTC	CASSTPRASGSGGYEQYF
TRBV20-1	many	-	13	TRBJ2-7	TGCAGTGCTAGTAACAGACCGTTCTACGAGCAGTACTTC	CSASNRPFYEQYF
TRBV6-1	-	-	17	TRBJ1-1	TGTTCCAGCAGTGAAGCGCTTCTCAAGGGAGAAAACACTGAAGCTTTGTTT	CSSSEALLKGENTEALF
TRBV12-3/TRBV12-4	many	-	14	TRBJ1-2	TGTGCCAGCAGTTTAAGGAGGGGCCTGGGAGGCTACACCTTC	CASSLRRGLGGYTF
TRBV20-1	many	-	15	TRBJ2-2	TGCAGTGCTAGTAACCGGGGTCGATCGTACCGGGAGCTGTTTTTT	CSASNRGRSYRELFF